This TCR beta chain derives from a study of T-cell memory formation after mild COVID-19. Study-wide background: Largely donor-specific TCR clusters were found. Study-wide points: Contracting clones from day 15 to 85 showed balanced CD4/CD8; later expanders favored CD4+. That cross-reactive memory joined was suggested by some responding clones appearing in pre-infection memory.

This clonotype has at least ten counts. Its antigen is still unknown. V shed 6 bases, J shed 5 bases, and the junction held 10 bases outside the gene matches. The CDR3 is 16 residues long. From germline, CDR1 is LNHDA and CDR2 SQIVND (reference sequence). MiXCR, applied by TCRdb to the 5' RACE reads, yields one record per CDR3 protein. The table shows some 200,000 distinct CDR3 sequences, with roughly 10% occurring only once. V usage is TRBV19 and J usage is TRBJ2-2; TRBD1 matches 9 bases. The sequencing sample was made of PBMCs or a T cell subset sorted from them (not recorded which). This receptor was obtained from a man between 18 and 29 years old who had mild COVID-19 (a few samples of this study predate the infection). Cell type and time point are not known. The CDR3 DNA follows: TGTGCCAGTAGCCAGGGAGGACAGGGGATGACCGGGGAGCTGTTTTTT. It yields the protein CASSQGGQGMTGELFF.